The clone carrying this TCR beta chain was seen repeatedly, ten times or more. The target antigen is unknown. The CDR3 is 16 amino acids. V lost 3 bases and J lost 8, with 21 bases in between. The V gene's germline CDR1 is SGHRS and CDR2 YFSETQ. Scientists made TCR beta libraries using quantitative 5'-RACE with molecular barcodes. One entry per CDR3 protein, called by TCRdb with MiXCR from the 5' RACE reads. The data hold 200,000 to 250,000 distinct CDR3 sequences, with more than 25% observed a single time. This specimen belongs to a study of CD8 T cells in ankylosing spondylitis. Overall study results and limits: Researchers reportedly found disease-linked clones significantly enriched in matched ankylosing spondylitis synovial fluid. Clones linked with disease were CD8+ and fairly uncommon in the peripheral blood.

This TCR was sampled from a male donor with ankylosing spondylitis or in good health (not recorded which). V is TRBV5-1 and J is TRBJ2-1; D may be TRBD2 (7 bases). Material: blood, either unsorted or a sorted T cell fraction (not recorded which). This CDR3 reads CASSSMRGGAIDEQFF. CDR3 sequence (DNA): TGCGCCAGCAGCTCTATGAGAGGGGGGGCCATCGATGAGCAGTTCTTC.